This T cell receptor (beta chain) was retrieved from a study of T cell responses to AZD1222 COVID-19 vaccine. Study outcomes and limitations: Possibly, clonal diversity was underestimated; donors were largely white British and included more females.

V was shortened by 5 bases and J by 0 bases, with 10 bases between the two germline ends. Germline V gene data show CDR1 as KGHDR and CDR2 as SFDVKD. The length of the CDR3 is 14 residues. Some clones are missing from TCRdb's copy, which holds only in-frame ones; the method was immunoSEQ multiplex PCR. The sample consists of 100,000 to 150,000 clones, 70% to 90% of them appearing once. Worth noting for this clone: Its antigen is unknown.

Sequencing was performed on peripheral blood, taken on day 0 of AZD1222 vaccination. The chain links TRBV24-1 to TRBJ2-7, with D perhaps matching TRBD2 (7 bases). The receptor was isolated from an adult in good health. This CDR3 reads CATSGRGGSYEQYF. For the CDR3, the DNA is TGTGCCACCAGTGGTAGGGGGGGCTCCTACGAGCAGTACTTC.